The rows below give T cell receptor beta chains drawn from one sample of a study of cytomegalovirus exposure and HLA in healthy donors. TCRdb's copy holds only in-frame clones and misses some; the assay was immunoSEQ multiplex PCR. The top ten hold about 1.6% of the sample, which has about 120,000 clones, roughly 79% seen once. Source material: PBMCs. The receptors shown here come from a woman aged 18 to 35 in good health and CMV-seronegative. The CDR3 runs from the conserved cysteine through the conserved F or W. D genes are given only for firm matches. Part of the rows lack a size; the others show once, few, many or a class for expanded clones.

clone_size d_call j_call v_call cdr3_length cdr3_aa cdr3_nt
once TRBD2 TRBJ2-5 TRBV30 14 CAWTLAGGLETQYF TGTGCCTGGACCCTAGCGGGGGGGTTGGAGACCCAGTACTTC
- - TRBJ1-1 TRBV19 12 CASRRQNTEAFF TGTGCCAGTAGGCGGCAGAACACTGAAGCTTTCTTT
- - TRBJ2-5 TRBV5-1 13 CASSLAPGETQYF TGCGCCAGCAGCTTGGCCCCCGGGGAGACCCAGTACTTC
- TRBD1 TRBJ1-2 TRBV2 13 CASSGGQGNGYTF TGTGCCAGCAGTGGGGGACAGGGTAACGGCTACACCTTC
- TRBD2 TRBJ2-1 TRBV11-3 16 CASSLASGGPNNEQFF TGTGCCAGCAGCTTAGCAAGCGGGGGCCCGAACAATGAGCAGTTCTTC
- - TRBJ2-7 TRBV11-2 13 CASSLVGAGEQYF TGTGCCAGCAGCTTAGTTGGGGCCGGGGAGCAGTACTTC
once TRBD2 TRBJ2-3 TRBV10-3 16 CAISEGLAGGSDTQYF TGTGCCATCTCGGAGGGACTAGCGGGGGGCTCAGATACGCAGTATTTT
- - TRBJ2-7 TRBV5-1 14 CASRTEQLTYEQYF TGCGCCAGCAGAACGGAACAGTTAACCTACGAGCAGTACTTC
- - TRBJ1-6 TRBV30 14 CALTPDSLGSPLHF TGTGCCCTTACTCCGGACAGTCTTGGTTCACCCCTCCACTTT
- - TRBJ2-2 TRBV6-5 13 CASSSRLTGELFF TGTGCCAGCAGTTCCCGACTCACCGGGGAGCTGTTTTTT
- - TRBJ1-4 TRBV30 14 CAWSPPGADEKLFF TGCGCCTGGAGTCCACCAGGGGCGGATGAAAAACTGTTTTTT
few TRBD1 TRBJ1-3 TRBV4-1 20 CASSQDVPSGTGGAGNTIYF TGCGCCAGCAGCCAAGACGTCCCTTCAGGGACAGGGGGAGCTGGAAACACCATATATTTT
- TRBD1 TRBJ2-7 TRBV27 15 CASSPIRGSHYEQYF TGTGCCAGCAGTCCAATCAGGGGGTCCCACTACGAGCAGTACTTC
- - TRBJ1-1 TRBV11-2 14 CASSFKGQNTEAFF TGTGCCAGCAGCTTTAAGGGGCAGAACACTGAAGCTTTCTTT
- TRBD2 TRBJ2-1 TRBV7-9 16 CASSLSPGLAENEQFF TGTGCCAGCAGCTTATCACCGGGACTAGCGGAAAATGAGCAGTTCTTC
- TRBD1 TRBJ2-7 TRBV28 15 CASSFPGQGAYEQYF TGTGCCAGCAGCTTTCCGGGACAGGGTGCCTACGAGCAGTACTTC
- - TRBJ1-5 TRBV28 15 CASSLFGQGHRPQHF TGTGCCAGCAGTTTATTTGGTCAGGGCCATCGGCCCCAGCATTTT
- - TRBJ1-4 TRBV2 14 CASSVVRTNEKLFF TGTGCCAGCAGTGTCGTGAGGACTAATGAAAAACTGTTTTTT
medium-sized - TRBJ2-3 TRBV7-2 16 CASSARMGGSTDTQYF TGTGCCAGCAGCGCCCGGATGGGGGGTAGCACAGATACGCAGTATTTT
- TRBD1 TRBJ2-7 TRBV5-1 14 CASSLGQGSYEQYF TGCGCCAGCAGCTTGGGACAGGGATCCTACGAGCAGTACTTC
few - TRBJ2-3 TRBV5-4 15 CASSPDSHSTDTQYF TGTGCCAGCAGCCCCGACAGCCATAGCACAGATACGCAGTATTTT
few - TRBJ2-7 TRBV21-1 14 CASSPLGTRPEQYF TGTGCCAGCAGCCCTCTCGGGACAAGGCCTGAGCAGTACTTC
- - TRBJ1-2 TRBV6-6 13 CASNTDSRYGYTF TGTGCCAGCAACACCGACAGCCGGTATGGCTACACCTTC
- - TRBJ2-7 TRBV29-1 15 CSVPAEPRSSYEQYF TGCAGCGTTCCGGCGGAGCCTAGGAGCTCCTACGAGCAGTACTTC
- TRBD1 TRBJ2-1 TRBV7-9 15 CASSFYRGPHNEQFF TGTGCCAGCAGCTTTTACAGGGGCCCCCACAATGAGCAGTTCTTC
- TRBD1 TRBJ1-6 TRBV19 16 CASSDPGQGPNSPLHF TGTGCCAGTAGTGACCCTGGACAGGGGCCTAATTCACCCCTCCACTTT
- - TRBJ1-6 TRBV7-9 14 CASSSGYQNSPLHF TGTGCCAGCAGCTCCGGGTATCAGAATTCACCCCTCCACTTT
- TRBD1 TRBJ2-7 TRBV19 15 CASKREGADSYEQYF TGTGCCAGTAAACGTGAGGGGGCCGACTCCTACGAGCAGTACTTC
- TRBD1 TRBJ2-1 TRBV5-5 15 CASSLTGQGITEQFF TGTGCCAGCAGCTTAACGGGACAGGGAATAACTGAGCAGTTCTTC
- - TRBJ2-7 TRBV7-8 13 CASSLGQNYEQYF TGTGCCAGCAGCTTAGGACAGAACTACGAGCAGTACTTC
- - TRBJ1-1 TRBV10-3 13 CAIRVKSNTEAFF TGTGCCATCAGAGTGAAGAGTAACACTGAAGCTTTCTTT
- - TRBJ1-1 TRBV5-1 13 CASSQETATEAFF TGCGCCAGCAGTCAAGAGACAGCCACTGAAGCTTTCTTT
- TRBD1 TRBJ1-4 TRBV30 13 CAWGQGPGEKLFF TGTGCCTGGGGACAGGGCCCGGGTGAAAAACTGTTTTTT
- - TRBJ1-5 TRBV18 14 CASSPGHENQPQHF TGTGCCAGCTCACCCGGACACGAGAATCAGCCCCAGCATTTT
few TRBD1 TRBJ1-4 TRBV27 14 CASREQGPNEKLFF TGTGCCAGCAGAGAACAGGGGCCTAATGAAAAACTGTTTTTT
- - TRBJ1-1 TRBV28 12 CASRTWEGEAFF TGTGCCAGCAGGACCTGGGAGGGTGAAGCTTTCTTT
few TRBD1 TRBJ2-1 TRBV5-4 13 CASSWDRENEQFF TGTGCCAGCAGCTGGGACAGGGAGAATGAGCAGTTCTTC
- TRBD2 TRBJ2-7 TRBV5-3 13 CARSLAGGDEQYF TGTGCCAGAAGCCTAGCGGGGGGGGACGAGCAGTACTTC
- - TRBJ2-7 TRBV15 16 CATSPLRQGSSYEQYF TGTGCCACCAGCCCTCTACGGCAGGGGAGCTCCTACGAGCAGTACTTC
- TRBD2 TRBJ2-3 TRBV6-1 15 CASSALAGGTDTQYF TGTGCCAGCAGTGCCCTAGCGGGGGGCACAGATACGCAGTATTTT
- TRBD1 TRBJ2-7 TRBV6-5 15 CASRLPGQGAWEQYF TGTGCCAGCAGGCTACCGGGACAGGGGGCTTGGGAGCAGTACTTC
few - TRBJ1-1 TRBV10-3 13 CASRILGVTEAFF TGTGCCTCCCGCATTTTAGGGGTCACTGAAGCTTTCTTT
- - TRBJ2-7 TRBV5-1 13 CASSSDIGYEQYF TGCGCCAGCAGTTCGGACATAGGCTACGAGCAGTACTTC
few TRBD1 TRBJ1-5 TRBV6-1 17 CASSAGTGGIGNQPQHF TGTGCCAGCAGTGCAGGGACAGGGGGTATTGGCAATCAGCCCCAGCATTTT
- TRBD1 TRBJ2-7 TRBV5-4 15 CASSPDGDRGYEQYF TGTGCCAGCAGCCCCGACGGGGACAGGGGATACGAGCAGTACTTC
- - TRBJ1-3 TRBV6-5 15 CASSPLTVSGNTIYF TGTGCCAGCAGTCCTTTGACAGTCTCTGGAAACACCATATATTTT
- - TRBJ1-5 TRBV5-6 13 CASSPRGNQPQHF TGTGCCAGCAGTCCCAGGGGAAATCAGCCCCAGCATTTT
- - TRBJ1-2 TRBV27 15 CASSPRGHSNYGYTF TGTGCCAGCAGTCCTCGGGGACATTCTAACTATGGCTACACCTTC
- - TRBJ1-1 TRBV13 13 CASRVGGNTEAFF TGTGCCAGCAGGGTGGGAGGGAACACTGAAGCTTTCTTT
- - TRBJ1-2 TRBV30 11 CAWRPQLGYTF TGTGCCTGGAGACCACAGCTTGGCTACACCTTC